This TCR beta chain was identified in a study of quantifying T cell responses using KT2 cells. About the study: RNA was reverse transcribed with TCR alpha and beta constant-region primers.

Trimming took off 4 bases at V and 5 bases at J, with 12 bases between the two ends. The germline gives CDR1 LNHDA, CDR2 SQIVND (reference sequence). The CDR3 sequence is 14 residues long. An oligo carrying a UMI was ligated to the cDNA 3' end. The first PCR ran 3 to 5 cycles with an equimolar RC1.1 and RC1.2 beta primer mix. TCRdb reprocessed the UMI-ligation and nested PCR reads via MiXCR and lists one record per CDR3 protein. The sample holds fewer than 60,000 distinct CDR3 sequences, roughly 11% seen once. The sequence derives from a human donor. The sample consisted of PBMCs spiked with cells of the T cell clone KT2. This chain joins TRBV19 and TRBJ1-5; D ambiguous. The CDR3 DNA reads TGTGCCAGTAGTAAGTGGATTGGGGATCAGCCCCAGCATTTT. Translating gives CASSKWIGDQPQHF.